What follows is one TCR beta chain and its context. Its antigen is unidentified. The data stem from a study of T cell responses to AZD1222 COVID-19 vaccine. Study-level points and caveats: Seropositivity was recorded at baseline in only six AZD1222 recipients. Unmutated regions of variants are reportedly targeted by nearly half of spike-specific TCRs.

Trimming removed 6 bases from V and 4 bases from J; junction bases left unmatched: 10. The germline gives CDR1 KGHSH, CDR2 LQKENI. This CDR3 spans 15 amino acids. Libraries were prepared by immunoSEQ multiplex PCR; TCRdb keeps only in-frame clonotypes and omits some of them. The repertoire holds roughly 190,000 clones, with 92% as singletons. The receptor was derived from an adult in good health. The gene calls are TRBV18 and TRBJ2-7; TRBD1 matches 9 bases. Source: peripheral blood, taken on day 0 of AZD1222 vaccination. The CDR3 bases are TGTGCCAGCTCGGAGGGACAGGGCCCCCAATACGAGCAGTACTTC. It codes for CASSEGQGPQYEQYF.